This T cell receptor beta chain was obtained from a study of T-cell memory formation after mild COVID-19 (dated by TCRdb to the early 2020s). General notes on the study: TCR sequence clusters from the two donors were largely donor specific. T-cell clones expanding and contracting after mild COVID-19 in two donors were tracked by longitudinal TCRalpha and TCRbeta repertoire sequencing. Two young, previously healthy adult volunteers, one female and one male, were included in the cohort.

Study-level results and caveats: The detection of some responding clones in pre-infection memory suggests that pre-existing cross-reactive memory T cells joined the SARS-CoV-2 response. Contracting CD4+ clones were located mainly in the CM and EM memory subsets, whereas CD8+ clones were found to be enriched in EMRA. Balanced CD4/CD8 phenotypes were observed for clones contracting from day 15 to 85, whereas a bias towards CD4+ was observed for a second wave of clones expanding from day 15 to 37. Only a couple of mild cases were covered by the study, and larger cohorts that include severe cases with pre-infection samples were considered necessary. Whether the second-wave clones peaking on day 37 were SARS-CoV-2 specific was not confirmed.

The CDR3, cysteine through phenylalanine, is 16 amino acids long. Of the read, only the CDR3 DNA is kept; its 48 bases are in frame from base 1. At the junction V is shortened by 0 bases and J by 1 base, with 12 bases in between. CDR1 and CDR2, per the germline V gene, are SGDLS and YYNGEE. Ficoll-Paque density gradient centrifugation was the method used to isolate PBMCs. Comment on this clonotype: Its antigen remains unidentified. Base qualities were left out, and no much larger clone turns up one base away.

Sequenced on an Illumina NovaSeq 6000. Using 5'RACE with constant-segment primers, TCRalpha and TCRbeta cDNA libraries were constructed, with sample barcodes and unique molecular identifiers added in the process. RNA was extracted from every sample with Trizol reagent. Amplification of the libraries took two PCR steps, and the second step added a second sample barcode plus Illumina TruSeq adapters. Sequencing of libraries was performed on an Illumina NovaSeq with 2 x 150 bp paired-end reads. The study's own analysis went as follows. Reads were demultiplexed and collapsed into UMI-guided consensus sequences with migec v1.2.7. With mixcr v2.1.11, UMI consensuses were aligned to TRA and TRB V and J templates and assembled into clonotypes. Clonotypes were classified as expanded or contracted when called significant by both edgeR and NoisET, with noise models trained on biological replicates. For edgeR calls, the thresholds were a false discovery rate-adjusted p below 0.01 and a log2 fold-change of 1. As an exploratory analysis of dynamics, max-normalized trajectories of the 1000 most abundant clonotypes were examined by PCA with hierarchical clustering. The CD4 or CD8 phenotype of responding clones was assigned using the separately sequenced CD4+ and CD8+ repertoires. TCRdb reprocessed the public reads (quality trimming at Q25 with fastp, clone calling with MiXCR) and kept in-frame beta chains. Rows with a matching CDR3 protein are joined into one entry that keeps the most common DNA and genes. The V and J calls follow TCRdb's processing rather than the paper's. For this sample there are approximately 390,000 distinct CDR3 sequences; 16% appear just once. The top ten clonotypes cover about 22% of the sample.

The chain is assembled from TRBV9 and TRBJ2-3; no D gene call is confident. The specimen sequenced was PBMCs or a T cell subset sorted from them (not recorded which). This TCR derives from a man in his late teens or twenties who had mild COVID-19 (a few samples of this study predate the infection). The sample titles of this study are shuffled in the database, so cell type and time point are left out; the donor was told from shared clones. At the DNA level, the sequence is TGTGCCAGCAGCGTAGTAGCATTGGGCGGCACAGATACGCAGTATTTT. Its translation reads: CASSVVALGGTDTQYF. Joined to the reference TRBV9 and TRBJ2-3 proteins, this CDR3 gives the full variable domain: DSGVTQTPKHLITATGQRVTLRCSPRSGDLSVYWYQQSLDQGLQFLIQYYNGEERAKGNILERFSAQQFPDLHSELNLSSLELGDSALYFCASSVVALGGTDTQYFGPGTRLTVL.